This T cell receptor (beta chain) was sequenced in a study of blood T cell repertoires in COVID-19. Seattle enrolled patients during active infection and tracked them longitudinally. Original analysis: Nucleated cell counts were estimated from reference gene primer amplification. Repertoires were generated with immunoSEQ multiplex PCR, while TCRdb's copy carries only in-frame clones and drops some. V and J calls and clone size are as listed in that table; D and trimming were resolved from the DNA. The sample shows under 450,000 clones, less than 90% of them seen only once. Germline CDR1 SGHRS, CDR2 YFSETQ. Losses at the gene ends were 0 bases for V and 7 bases for J; bases not matched to a gene: 1. The CDR3 spans 14 residues.

Material for sequencing was peripheral blood. The chain has TRBV5-1 and TRBJ2-2, with TRBD2 matching 9 bases. This clonotype was obtained from a woman aged 60-70 years with COVID-19, enrolled during active disease. The CDR3 region has the DNA TGCGCCAGCAGCTTGGATAGCGGGGGCGGGGAGCTGTTTTTT. Translation gives CASSLDSGGGELFF.